The text below deals with one TCR beta chain. The target antigen is unknown. This sample is part of a study of beta chain features in type 1 diabetes. General study points: Within the patient group, naive, central memory and Treg TCRB repertoires appeared more similar to each other than within healthy donors. Possibly, sequencing cDNA over-represented cells that had high TCR expression levels.

TCRB transcripts that were expressed got sequenced, as all of the isolated RNA had been reverse transcribed. Sequencing was performed with immunoSEQ multiplex PCR; in TCRdb, only in-frame clones are kept and a portion is missing. This sample has about 620,000 clones, with roughly 15% found just once. The germline V gene has CDR1 GTSNPN and CDR2 SVGIG (reference sequence). With 7 bases clipped from V and 10 bases from J, the junction kept 14 bases outside the gene matches. The CDR3 runs to 13 residues. The sample was naive CD4+ T cells from blood. The source is a young man in good health. V usage is TRBV30 and J usage is TRBJ1-1; 8 bases align to TRBD1. The CDR3 here is CALINRDRRGAFF. The CDR3 nucleotides are TGTGCCTTAATCAACCGGGACAGGCGCGGAGCTTTCTTT.